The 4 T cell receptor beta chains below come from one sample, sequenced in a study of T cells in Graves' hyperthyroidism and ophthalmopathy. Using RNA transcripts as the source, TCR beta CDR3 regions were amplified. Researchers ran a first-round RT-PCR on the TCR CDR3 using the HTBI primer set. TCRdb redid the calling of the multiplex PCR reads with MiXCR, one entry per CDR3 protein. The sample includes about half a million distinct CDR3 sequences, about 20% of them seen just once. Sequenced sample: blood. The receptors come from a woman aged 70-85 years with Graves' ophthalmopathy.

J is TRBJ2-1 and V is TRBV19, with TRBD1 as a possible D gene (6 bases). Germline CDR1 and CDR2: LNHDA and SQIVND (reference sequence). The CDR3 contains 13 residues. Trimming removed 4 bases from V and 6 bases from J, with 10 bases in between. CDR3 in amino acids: CASSRTVFNEQFF. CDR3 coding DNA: TGTGCCAGTAGTAGGACAGTTTTCAATGAGCAGTTCTTC.

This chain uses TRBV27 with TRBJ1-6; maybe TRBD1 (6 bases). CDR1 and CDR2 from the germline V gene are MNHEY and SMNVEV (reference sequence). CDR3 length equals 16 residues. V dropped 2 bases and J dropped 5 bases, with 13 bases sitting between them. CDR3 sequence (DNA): TGTGCCAGCAGTTTAAAAGGACAGAGGAATAATTCACCCCTCCACTTT. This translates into CASSLKGQRNNSPLHF.

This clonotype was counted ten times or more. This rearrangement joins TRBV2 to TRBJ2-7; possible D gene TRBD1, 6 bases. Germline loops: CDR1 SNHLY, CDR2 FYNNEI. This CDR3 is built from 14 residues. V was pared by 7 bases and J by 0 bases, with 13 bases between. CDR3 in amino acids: CASNAGAISYEQYF. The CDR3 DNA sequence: TGTGCCAGCAATGCAGGGGCGATCTCCTACGAGCAGTACTTC.

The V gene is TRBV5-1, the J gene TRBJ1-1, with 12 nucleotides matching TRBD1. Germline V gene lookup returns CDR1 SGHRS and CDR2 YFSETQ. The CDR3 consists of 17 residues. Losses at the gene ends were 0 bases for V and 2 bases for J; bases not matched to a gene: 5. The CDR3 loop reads CASSLGGTGGLNTEAFF. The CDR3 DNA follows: TGCGCCAGCAGCTTGGGGGGGACAGGGGGCTTAAACACTGAAGCTTTCTTT.